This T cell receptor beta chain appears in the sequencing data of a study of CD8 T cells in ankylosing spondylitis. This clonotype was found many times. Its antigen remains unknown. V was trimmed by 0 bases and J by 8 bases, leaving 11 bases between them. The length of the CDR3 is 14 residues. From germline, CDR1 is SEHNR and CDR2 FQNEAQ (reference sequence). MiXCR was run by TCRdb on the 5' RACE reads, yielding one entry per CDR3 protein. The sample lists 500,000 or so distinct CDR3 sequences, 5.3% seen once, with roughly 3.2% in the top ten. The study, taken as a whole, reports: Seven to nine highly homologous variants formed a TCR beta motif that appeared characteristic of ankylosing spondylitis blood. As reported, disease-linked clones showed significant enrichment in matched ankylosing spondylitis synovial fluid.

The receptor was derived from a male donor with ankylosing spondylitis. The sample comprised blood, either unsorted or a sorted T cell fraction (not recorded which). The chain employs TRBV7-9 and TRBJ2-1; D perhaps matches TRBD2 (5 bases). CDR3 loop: CASSLAPLEDEQFF. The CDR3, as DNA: TGTGCCAGCAGCTTAGCTCCACTAGAAGATGAGCAGTTCTTC.